Detailed here is one T cell receptor (beta chain). Its target is unknown. Unique molecular identifiers were used to barcode this TCRbeta library. TCRdb passed the PCR reads through MiXCR, listing each CDR3 protein once. The sample holds 580,000 or so distinct CDR3 sequences, about 21% seen once. These data originate in a study of T-cell reconstitution after alpha-beta-depleted transplantation in children. V lost 5 bases and J 6 bases, leaving 7 bases between the germline ends. Germline V gives CDR1 LGHNA, CDR2 YSLEER. The length of the CDR3 is 12 residues. Study-level results: Surviving recipient cells, namely T cells and thymic progenitors, were the source of high day-60 TCRbeta diversity in some patients.

The receptor was isolated from a boy under three years old who had a stem cell transplant for acute myeloid leukemia, so the T cells may come from the graft donor. The sequences come from PBMCs, mostly from graft donor cells, collected 360 days after TCRalphabeta/CD19-depleted stem cell transplant. The chain has TRBV4-3 and TRBJ2-2; D not certain. CDR3 residues: CASSENAGELFF. In nucleotides, the CDR3 is TGCGCCAGCAGCGAGAATGCCGGGGAGCTGTTTTTT.